Listed below are T cell receptor beta chains from one sample, sequenced in a study of cytomegalovirus exposure and HLA in healthy donors. Here immunoSEQ multiplex PCR was the method, and the copy in TCRdb shows in-frame clones only, minus some. The sample records 100,000 to 150,000 clones, about 76% being singletons. The sample taken for sequencing was PBMCs. The receptors derive from a man aged 18 to 29 in good health and CMV-seronegative. Both conserved end residues are part of each CDR3. The D gene is left open where the match is weak. Only some rows state a clone size, as once, few, many or a class for expanded clones.

j_gene,v_gene,d_gene,abundance,CDR3nt,CDR3aa
TRBJ2-2,TRBV7-9,TRBD1,many,TGTGCCAGCAGCTTACAGGGGGCGAACACCGGGGAGCTGTTTTTT,CASSLQGANTGELFF
TRBJ2-3,TRBV18,NA,NA,TGTGCCAGCTCACAAGACTACCCTAGCACAGATACGCAGTATTTT,CASSQDYPSTDTQYF
TRBJ1-3,TRBV6-1,NA,few,TGTGCCAGCAGTGCAATGGGAGGACATGGAAACACCATATATTTT,CASSAMGGHGNTIYF
TRBJ1-2,TRBV6-5,NA,NA,TGTGCCAGCAGACTCGACGACAGTGGGGGCTACACCTTC,CASRLDDSGGYTF
TRBJ2-1,TRBV4-1,TRBD2,NA,TGCGCCAGCAGCCAACCGGGACTAGCGGGGGGGAGGAATGAGCAGTTCTTC,CASSQPGLAGGRNEQFF
TRBJ2-3,TRBV30,TRBD2,NA,TGTGCCTGGAGTTGGGGCCTTCTAGCGGGGGGGCCAGATACGCAGTATTTT,CAWSWGLLAGGPDTQYF
TRBJ1-1,TRBV7-9,NA,NA,TGTGCCAGCAGCCCACCAGTCGGGGGATCCGCGGCTGAAGCTTTCTTT,CASSPPVGGSAAEAFF
TRBJ2-5,TRBV5-1,NA,NA,TGCGCCAGCAGCTTGGGGTGGCAGATGGGGCGCCAAGAGACCCAGTACTTC,CASSLGWQMGRQETQYF
TRBJ2-1,TRBV10-1,NA,NA,TGCGCCAGCAGTGAGTCCTATCGAGGGTACAATGAGCAGTTCTTC,CASSESYRGYNEQFF
TRBJ1-2,TRBV27,NA,NA,TGTGCCAGCAGTTCCCAGGCAGGGTGGGATGGCTACACCTTC,CASSSQAGWDGYTF
TRBJ1-2,TRBV27,NA,few,TGTGCCAGCAGACTGGGGGCGAGCGATGGCTACACCTTC,CASRLGASDGYTF
TRBJ2-7,TRBV7-2,NA,NA,TGTGCCAGCAGCTTAGAGCAGCGCGGCCGGGAACAGTACTTC,CASSLEQRGREQYF
TRBJ1-1,TRBV7-9,NA,NA,TGTGCCAGCAGAAACGACAGCCCGGTCTGGCGGAGTGAAGCTTTCTTT,CASRNDSPVWRSEAFF
TRBJ2-1,TRBV29-1,NA,NA,TGCAGCGTCCGTGGGCTGAACTACAATGAGCAGTTCTTC,CSVRGLNYNEQFF
TRBJ1-3,TRBV7-2,NA,NA,TGTGCCAGCAGCCCCGAGGCGAGATCCGGAAACACCATATATTTT,CASSPEARSGNTIYF
TRBJ2-3,TRBV5-1,NA,few,TGCGCCAGCAGCTTAGAGGGCCGGGGAGATACGCAGTATTTT,CASSLEGRGDTQYF
TRBJ1-2,TRBV6-5,NA,NA,TGTGCCAGCAGCCTAGGTCCCGAGTATGGCTACACCTTC,CASSLGPEYGYTF
TRBJ2-7,TRBV28,TRBD1,NA,TGTGCCAGCAGCCTAAGACAGGGGACGTGGGAGCAGTACTTC,CASSLRQGTWEQYF
TRBJ2-7,TRBV6-1,NA,NA,TGTGCCAGCAGTGGCCAGGGACAACCCTACGAGCAGTACTTC,CASSGQGQPYEQYF
TRBJ2-1,TRBV4-2,NA,NA,TGTGCCAGTGGACAGATTGAGCAGTTCTTC,CASGQIEQFF
TRBJ1-5,TRBV7-2,TRBD1,NA,TGTGCCAGCAGCGGGACAGGGGCCCTTAATCAGCCCCAGCATTTT,CASSGTGALNQPQHF
TRBJ1-4,TRBV29-1,TRBD1,NA,TGCAGCGTTCTGGGGACGGACAGGGAAGGTGAAAAACTGTTTTTT,CSVLGTDREGEKLFF
TRBJ1-2,TRBV7-6,NA,once,TGTGCCAGCAGCTTAGGGACAGCGGCCTATGGCTACACCTTC,CASSLGTAAYGYTF
TRBJ1-1,TRBV20-1,NA,NA,TGCAGTGCTCCCAGGGGTTCTGAAGCTTTCTTT,CSAPRGSEAFF
TRBJ2-2,TRBV5-6,TRBD2,NA,TGTGCCAGCAGTCCGGGGGGGCTTTCTCTCGCCGGGGAGCTGTTTTTT,CASSPGGLSLAGELFF
TRBJ2-3,TRBV6-5,NA,NA,TGTGCCAGCAGTTACTCCTATACAGATACGCAGTATTTT,CASSYSYTDTQYF
TRBJ1-2,TRBV15,NA,NA,TGTGCCACCAGTATCGGGGGAGTTAACTATGGCTACACCTTC,CATSIGGVNYGYTF
TRBJ2-1,TRBV4-2,NA,NA,TGTGCCAGCAGCCAAAACTTACAGAACCACAATGAGCAGTTCTTC,CASSQNLQNHNEQFF
TRBJ1-1,TRBV6-5,TRBD1,NA,TGTGCCAGCAGTACGTATCAGGGGGCGGCTACTGAAGCTTTCTTT,CASSTYQGAATEAFF
TRBJ1-2,TRBV5-4,NA,NA,TGTGCCAGCTCGAATCAGGGGACTAACTATGGCTACACCTTC,CASSNQGTNYGYTF
TRBJ2-7,TRBV25-1,NA,once,TGTGCCACCGCTTTCCCAGGGGATTCTCCCTACGAGCAGTACTTC,CATAFPGDSPYEQYF
TRBJ1-4,TRBV5-1,NA,NA,TGCGCCAGCAGCTTGGGGGCAGCAACTAATGAAAAACTGTTTTTT,CASSLGAATNEKLFF
TRBJ2-7,TRBV5-1,NA,once,TGCGCCAGCAGCCCTGGTGCGGGAAGTCTCTACGAGCAGTACTTC,CASSPGAGSLYEQYF
TRBJ1-1,TRBV7-9,NA,NA,TGTGCCAGCAGCCCGGGCACTGAAGCTTTCTTT,CASSPGTEAFF
TRBJ1-2,TRBV5-4,TRBD1,NA,TGTGCCAGCAGCTCACATTACAGGGGGCGATCAGATGGCTACACCTTC,CASSSHYRGRSDGYTF
TRBJ1-2,TRBV6-5,TRBD1,NA,TGTGCCAGCAAAAGGACAGGGATGGGTGGCTACACCTTC,CASKRTGMGGYTF
TRBJ1-1,TRBV14,TRBD1,NA,TGTGCCAGCAGCCAAGCCGGGGGACAGGGAGGAACTGAAGCTTTCTTT,CASSQAGGQGGTEAFF
TRBJ1-3,TRBV15,NA,few,TGTGCCACCACTGCAGGGGCTGGAAACACCATATATTTT,CATTAGAGNTIYF
TRBJ2-3,TRBV9,TRBD1,NA,TGTGCCAGCAGCGCCGAGGGGGCTAGCACAGATACGCAGTATTTT,CASSAEGASTDTQYF
TRBJ1-2,TRBV15,TRBD1,NA,TGTGCCACCAGCAGAGAGTGGGACAGTGGCCATGGCTACACCTTC,CATSREWDSGHGYTF